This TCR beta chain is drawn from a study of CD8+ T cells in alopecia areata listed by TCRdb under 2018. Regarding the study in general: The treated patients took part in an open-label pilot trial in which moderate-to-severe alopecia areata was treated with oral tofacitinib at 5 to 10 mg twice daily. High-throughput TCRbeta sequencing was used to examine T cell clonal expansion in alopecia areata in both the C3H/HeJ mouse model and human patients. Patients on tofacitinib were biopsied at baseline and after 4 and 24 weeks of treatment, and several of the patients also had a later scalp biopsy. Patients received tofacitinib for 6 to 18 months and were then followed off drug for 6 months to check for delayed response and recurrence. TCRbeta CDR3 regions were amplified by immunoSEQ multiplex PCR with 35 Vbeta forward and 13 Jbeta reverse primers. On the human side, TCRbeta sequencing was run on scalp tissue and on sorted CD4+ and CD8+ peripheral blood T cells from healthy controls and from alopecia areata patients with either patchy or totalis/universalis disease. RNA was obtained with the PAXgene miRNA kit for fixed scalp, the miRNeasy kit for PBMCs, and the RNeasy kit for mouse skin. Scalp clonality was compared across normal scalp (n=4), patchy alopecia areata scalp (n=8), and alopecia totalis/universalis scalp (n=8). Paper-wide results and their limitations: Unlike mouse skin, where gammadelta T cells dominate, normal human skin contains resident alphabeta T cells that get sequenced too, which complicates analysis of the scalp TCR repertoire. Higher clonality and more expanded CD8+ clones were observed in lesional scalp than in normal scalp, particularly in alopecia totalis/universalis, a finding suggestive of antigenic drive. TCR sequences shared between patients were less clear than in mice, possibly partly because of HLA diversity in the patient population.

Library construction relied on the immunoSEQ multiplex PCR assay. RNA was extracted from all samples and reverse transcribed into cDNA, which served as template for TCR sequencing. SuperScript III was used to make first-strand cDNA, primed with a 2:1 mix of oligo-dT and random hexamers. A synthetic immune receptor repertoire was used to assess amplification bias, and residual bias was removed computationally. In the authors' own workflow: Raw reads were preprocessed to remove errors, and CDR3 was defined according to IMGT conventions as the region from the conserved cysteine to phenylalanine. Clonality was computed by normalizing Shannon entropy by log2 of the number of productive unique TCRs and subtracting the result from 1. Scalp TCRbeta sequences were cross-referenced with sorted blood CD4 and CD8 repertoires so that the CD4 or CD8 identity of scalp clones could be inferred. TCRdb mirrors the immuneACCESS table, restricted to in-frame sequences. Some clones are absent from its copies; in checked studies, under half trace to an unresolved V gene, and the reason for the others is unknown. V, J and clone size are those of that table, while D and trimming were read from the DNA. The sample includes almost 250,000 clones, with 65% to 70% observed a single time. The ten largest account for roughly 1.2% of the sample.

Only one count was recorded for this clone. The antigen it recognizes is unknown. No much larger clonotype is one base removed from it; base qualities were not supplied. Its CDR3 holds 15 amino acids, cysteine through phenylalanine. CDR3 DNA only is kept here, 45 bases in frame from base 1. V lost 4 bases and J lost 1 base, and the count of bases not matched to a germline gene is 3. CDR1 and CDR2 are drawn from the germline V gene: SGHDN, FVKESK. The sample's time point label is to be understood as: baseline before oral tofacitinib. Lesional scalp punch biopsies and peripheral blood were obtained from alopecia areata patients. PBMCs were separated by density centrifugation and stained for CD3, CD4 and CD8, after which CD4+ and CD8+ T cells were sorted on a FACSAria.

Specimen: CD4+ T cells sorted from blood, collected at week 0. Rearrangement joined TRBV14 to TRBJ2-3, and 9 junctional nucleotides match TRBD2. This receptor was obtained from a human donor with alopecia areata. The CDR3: CASSLTSGGTDTQYF. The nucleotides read TGTGCCAGCAGCCTGACTAGCGGAGGCACAGATACGCAGTATTTT. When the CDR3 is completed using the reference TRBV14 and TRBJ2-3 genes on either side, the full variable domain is EAGVTQFPSHSVIEKGQTVTLRCDPISGHDNLYWYRRVMGKEIKFLLHFVKESKQDESGMPNNRFLAERTGGTYSTLKVQPAELEDSGVYFCASSLTSGGTDTQYFGPGTRLTVL.